The clone carrying this TCR beta chain was picked up a small number of times. Germline V CDR1 and CDR2: SQVTM, ANQGSEA. The CDR3 has 13 amino acids. The V end was cut by 4 bases, the J end by 2 bases, with 10 bases between. This specimen comes from a study of blood T cell repertoires in COVID-19. Background on the study: Italy, Spain and the United States were the sources of the convalescent and acute COVID-19 samples. The cDNA or gDNA used as material had been derived from T cells, B-cell-depleted T cells, or PBMCs.

Seattle-derived patients entered the study during active infection and were followed longitudinally. Original methodology: How many nucleated cells were present was estimated from reference gene primer amplification. Data came from immunoSEQ multiplex PCR; TCRdb stores just in-frame clones and leaves some out. For V, J and clone size, that table is used; D and trimming come from the DNA. The data contain 350,000 to 500,000 clones, 80% to 90% of them singletons. The TCR comes from a man in his late teens or twenties with COVID-19, enrolled during active disease. Material: peripheral blood. The chain has TRBV29-1 and TRBJ2-3; D is uncertain. CDR3 DNA sequence: TGCAGCGTTGCCCACGAACTCACAGATACGCAGTATTTT. Translating it yields CSVAHELTDTQYF.